Following are 21 T cell receptor beta chains from one sample sequenced in a study of blood T cell repertoires in COVID-19. The method was immunoSEQ multiplex PCR; TCRdb's version includes in-frame clones alone and lacks a portion of them. The sample holds over 150,000 clones; about 86% are singletons and the top ten take 7.3%. Material for sequencing was PBMCs or T cells enriched from blood (not recorded which). These receptors all stem from a man aged 50 to 59 who had recovered from COVID-19.

The rearrangement links TRBV5-4 to TRBJ2-1, with D possibly being TRBD2 (6 bases). With 4 bases removed from V and 8 bases from J, the gap between germline ends came to 16 bases. The germline V gene encodes CDR1 SGHNT and CDR2 YYREEE (reference sequence). The CDR3 consists of 14 residues. The CDR3 region has the DNA TGTGCCAGCAGCCGGGACTTCGTGGGCTATGAGCAGTTCTTC. This encodes CASSRDFVGYEQFF.

The V gene is TRBV6-6, the J gene TRBJ2-2; weak D call: TRBD1 (6 bases). Trimming removed 4 bases at V and 9 bases at J, with 9 bases between. Germline V gives CDR1 MNHNY, CDR2 SVGAGI (reference sequence). The CDR3 is made up of 12 amino acids. CDR3: CASSFTGRELFF. The CDR3 DNA reads TGTGCCAGCAGTTTTACAGGGCGGGAGCTGTTTTTT.

The chain has TRBV20-1 and TRBJ1-4, with D possibly matching TRBD1 (6 bases). Germline lookup yields CDR1 DFQATT and CDR2 SNEGSKA (reference sequence). CDR3 length: 11 residues. The ends were cut back, 6 bases at V and 6 bases at J, with 8 bases in the middle. CDR3 protein: CSAYRDEKLFF. The CDR3 DNA follows: TGCAGTGCATACAGGGATGAAAAACTGTTTTTT.

CDR3 sequence reads: CASSIEQFYGYTF. CDR3 DNA: TGTGCCAGTAGTATAGAACAGTTCTATGGCTACACCTTC. The chain joins TRBV19 to TRBJ1-2; D is ambiguous. CDR3 length equals 13 residues. V was cut by 0 bases and J by 4 bases, with 6 bases left in between. Germline-derived CDR1 and CDR2 are LNHDA and SQIVND (reference sequence).

V usage is TRBV18 and J usage is TRBJ2-6; D unresolved. The CDR3 sequence is 14 residues long. The V end was cut by 3 bases, the J end by 2 bases, with 5 bases between. Germline V CDR1 and CDR2: KGHSH, LQKENI. CDR3 coding DNA: TGTGCCAGCTCACCGTCAGCTGGGGCCAACGTCCTGACTTTC. This codes for CASSPSAGANVLTF.

The chain carries TRBV7-9 and TRBJ2-7, with 12 bases that match TRBD1. This CDR3 region has 15 residues. J was trimmed by 7 bases and V by 4 bases; bases with no gene match: 8. Germline assignment: CDR1 SEHNR and CDR2 FQNEAQ (reference sequence). CDR3 coding DNA: TGTGCCAGCAGCTCGCCGGGACAGGGGGCAAGGGAGCAGTACTTC. Translating it yields CASSSPGQGAREQYF.

This clone was recorded a few times. This chain links TRBV4-2 with TRBJ1-1; TRBD1 might be the D (6 bases). Germline loops: CDR1 LGHNA, CDR2 YNFKEQ. The CDR3 is made up of 14 amino acids. V was cut by 5 bases and J by 3 bases, with 13 bases left in between. This CDR3 is CASSMPGHYTEAFF. The CDR3 DNA reads TGTGCCAGCAGCATGCCGGGACACTACACTGAAGCTTTCTTT.

The J gene is TRBJ1-6, the V gene TRBV6-5; D perhaps matches TRBD1 (6 bases). This CDR3 spans 14 amino acids. V dropped 6 bases and J dropped 8 bases, with 14 bases sitting between them. Germline-derived CDR1 and CDR2 are MNHEY and SVGAGI. CDR3 in amino acids: CASRPGTRDSPLHF. The CDR3 nucleotides read TGTGCCAGCAGGCCCGGGACAAGGGATTCACCCCTCCACTTT.

The rearrangement joins TRBV7-3 to TRBJ2-5; perhaps TRBD2 as D (5 bases). V lost 2 bases, J lost 7 bases, and 14 bases lay in between. CDR1 and CDR2 from the germline V gene are SGHTA and FQGTGA. The CDR3 is made up of 14 amino acids. CDR3 sequence reads: CASSLGLTSPTQYF. The CDR3 coding sequence is TGTGCCAGCAGCTTAGGACTTACGTCGCCGACCCAGTACTTC.

The chain uses TRBV29-1 and TRBJ1-2; 10 bases fit TRBD1. CDR3 length equals 12 residues. With V trimmed by 7 bases and J by 8 bases, 7 bases remained unmatched. Per germline, CDR1 SQVTM and CDR2 ANQGSEA. CDR3 protein: CSGEDRGRGYTF. CDR3 sequence (DNA): TGCAGCGGGGAAGACAGGGGGCGCGGCTACACCTTC.

The V and J genes are TRBV7-3 and TRBJ2-1, with a tentative D call TRBD1 (6 bases). V shed 4 bases and J shed 5 bases, with 15 bases lying between them. The CDR3 is made up of 15 amino acids. Germline-derived CDR1 and CDR2 are SGHTA and FQGTGA. The DNA of the CDR3 is TGTGCCAGCAGCTCCGTGGGGGCAACCAACAATGAGCAGTTCTTC. Translation: CASSSVGATNNEQFF.

The chain links TRBV27 to TRBJ1-6; TRBD1 might be the D (6 bases). The V and J ends lost 7 bases and 7 bases respectively, with 14 bases between them. The CDR3 covers 14 residues. Germline lookup yields CDR1 MNHEY and CDR2 SMNVEV (reference sequence). CDR3 sequence (DNA): TGTGCCAGCACCAAACAGGGTACCAATTCACCCCTCCACTTT. The encoded protein is CASTKQGTNSPLHF.

The chain links TRBV4-3 to TRBJ1-5; D is uncertain. The CDR3 contains 16 residues. Germline CDR1 LGHNA, CDR2 YSLEER. Trimming removed 0 bases from V and 0 bases from J, with 9 bases in between. This chain's CDR3 is CASSQEVVYSNQPQHF. The CDR3 DNA is TGCGCCAGCAGCCAAGAGGTAGTATATAGCAATCAGCCCCAGCATTTT.

The chain is built from TRBV11-3 and TRBJ1-1, with D possibly matching TRBD1 (5 bases). CDR1 and CDR2 from the germline V gene are SGHNT and YENEEA. The CDR3 extends over 13 amino acids. Trimming cost V 3 bases and J 5 bases, with 10 bases left between them. The CDR3 loop is CASSLQGRTEAFF. In nucleotides, the CDR3 is TGTGCCAGCAGCTTGCAGGGAAGGACTGAAGCTTTCTTT.

J is TRBJ2-2 and V is TRBV2, with 10 bases that match TRBD2. Looked up from germline, CDR1 is SNHLY and CDR2 is FYNNEI. V trimming: 7 bases; J trimming: 1 base; junction bases outside the gene matches: 3. The CDR3 sequence is 15 residues long. The CDR3, as DNA: TGTGCCAGCACGCTAGCGGGGGTGAACACCGGGGAGCTGTTTTTT. Amino acid sequence: CASTLAGVNTGELFF.

The V gene is TRBV4-3, the J gene TRBJ1-4; 7 positions agree with TRBD1. CDR1 is LGHNA, CDR2 YSLEER, per germline. Trimming removed 1 base from V and 7 bases from J; junction bases left unmatched: 6. The CDR3 runs to 15 residues. The CDR3 region is CASSQGKTGSEKLFF. In nucleotides, the CDR3 is TGCGCCAGCAGCCAAGGGAAGACAGGGTCTGAAAAACTGTTTTTT.

This clone was counted between two and nine times. The rearrangement links TRBV7-2 to TRBJ2-5; TRBD2 matches 7 bases. Germline V gives CDR1 SGHTA, CDR2 FQGNSA. With 1 base clipped from V and 3 bases from J, the junction kept 5 bases outside the gene matches. This CDR3 region has 15 residues. The chain's CDR3 is CASSLGGAGEETQYF. In DNA form, the CDR3 reads TGTGCCAGCAGCTTAGGGGGCGCGGGGGAAGAGACCCAGTACTTC.

This chain uses TRBV25-1 with TRBJ1-2; D is perhaps TRBD1 (6 bases). V lost 4 bases, J lost 13 bases, and 13 bases lay in between. Germline V CDR1 and CDR2: MGHDK, SYGVNS. The CDR3 runs 11 residues. Here the CDR3 reads CASSGDRTPTF. As DNA, the CDR3 is TGTGCCAGCAGTGGTGACAGGACCCCCACCTTC.

The gene calls are TRBV27 and TRBJ1-1, with D perhaps TRBD1 (5 bases). The CDR3 sequence is 16 residues long. The germline V gene has CDR1 MNHEY and CDR2 SMNVEV (reference sequence). The V end was cut by 5 bases, the J end by 2 bases, with 18 bases between. The CDR3 region is CASSERLNQGNTEAFF. The CDR3 region has the DNA TGTGCCAGCAGTGAACGGCTAAACCAGGGAAACACTGAAGCTTTCTTT.

The chain has TRBV5-1 and TRBJ2-7, with D possibly being TRBD1 (6 bases). Per germline, CDR1 SGHRS and CDR2 YFSETQ. V lost 0 bases and J 1 base, leaving 11 bases between the germline ends. This CDR3 is 15 amino acids long. CDR3 amino acids: CASSLGGGASYEQYF. The CDR3 DNA reads as TGCGCCAGCAGCTTGGGAGGGGGTGCGTCCTACGAGCAGTACTTC.

The CDR3 spells CASSLGGTRGDTQYF. CDR3 DNA sequence: TGCGCCAGCAGCTTGGGCGGCACAAGAGGGGATACGCAGTATTTT. This chain connects TRBV5-1 to TRBJ2-3, with D possibly TRBD2 on 5 matching bases. The CDR3 runs 15 residues. With 0 bases removed from V and 6 bases from J, the gap between germline ends came to 14 bases. The germline CDR1 and CDR2 sequences are SGHRS and YFSETQ.